This T cell receptor beta chain originates from a study of glioma-infiltrating T cells. TCR alpha and beta CDR3 regions were amplified from RNA using iRepertoire nested multiplex PCR. TCRdb itself ran the multiplex PCR reads through MiXCR, one entry per CDR3 protein. The table includes 100,000 to 150,000 distinct CDR3 sequences, 20% to 25% detected once. With V trimmed by 3 bases and J by 6 bases, 9 bases remained unmatched. Germline V gives CDR1 SGHKS, CDR2 YYEKEE (reference sequence). The length of the CDR3 is 14 residues. Specimen: glioma tissue, nonneoplastic brain tissue, or PBMCs (not recorded which). The rearrangement links TRBV5-5 to TRBJ2-7; 7 nucleotides line up with TRBD2. The source is a human donor with low-grade glioma or glioblastoma, undergoing nonglioma brain surgery, or in good health (not recorded which). This CDR3 is CASSSGLQQSEQYF. The CDR3 nucleotides read TGTGCCAGCAGCTCGGGACTACAACAATCCGAGCAGTACTTC.